A single sample is the source of the 19 T cell receptor beta chains below, sequenced in a study of blood T cells in healthy people across ages. Then a second PCR, running roughly 7 to 11 cycles, was carried out with a sample-barcoded 5' primer and a J-beta primer mix. TCRdb re-called the 5' RACE reads through MiXCR, storing one row per CDR3 protein. This sample has roughly 2 million distinct CDR3 sequences, with roughly 52% found just once. Sequenced material: blood. These receptors were collected from a woman in her thirties or forties in good health.

The genes are TRBV7-6 and TRBJ1-4; 8 bases agree with TRBD1. V lost 5 bases to trimming and J lost 5 bases; unmatched junction nucleotides: 7. This CDR3 contains 15 residues. Germline-derived CDR1 and CDR2 are SGHVS and FNYEAQ. CDR3 in DNA: TGTGCCAGCAGCAATCGACAGGGGTGGAATGAAAAACTGTTTTTT. Its protein product is CASSNRQGWNEKLFF. Full variable domain (rest looked up from reference TRBV7-6 and TRBJ1-4): GAGVSQSPRYKVTKRGQDVALRCDPISGHVSLYWYRQALGQGPEFLTYFNYEAQQDKSGLPNDRFSAERPEGSISTLTIQRTEQRDSAMYRCASSNRQGWNEKLFFGSGTQLSVL.

J is TRBJ2-6 and V is TRBV12-3 or TRBV12-4; D unclear. This CDR3 contains 17 residues. V lost 7 bases, J lost 0 bases, and 16 bases lay in between. The CDR3 protein is CASMLNIGHSGANVLTF. CDR3 nucleotide sequence: TGTGCCAGCATGTTGAATATCGGTCACTCTGGGGCCAACGTCCTGACTTTC.

The chain has TRBV6-5 and TRBJ2-1; the D gene is possibly TRBD1 (5 bases). Looked up from germline, CDR1 is MNHEY and CDR2 is SVGAGI. The CDR3 is 14 residues long. Between the trimmed V and J ends, which lost 11 bases and 8 bases, there was a span of 22 bases. CDR3 sequence (DNA): TGTGCCGCTCGCAGGGCAGGCCGCCCGGATGAGCAGTTCTTC. Protein product: CAARRAGRPDEQFF.

The J gene is TRBJ1-2, the V gene TRBV18, with 8 bases fitting TRBD1. The CDR3 consists of 13 residues. Germline values: CDR1 KGHSH, CDR2 LQKENI. With V trimmed by 5 bases and J by 7 bases, 6 bases remained unmatched. CDR3 in DNA: TGTGCCAGCTCAGACAGGGGAAAGGTTGGCTACACCTTC. Translation: CASSDRGKVGYTF.

The J gene is TRBJ2-5, the V gene TRBV7-9; TRBD2 is a possible D gene (5 bases). CDR3 length: 14 amino acids. Trimming left V 2 bases short and J 3 bases short, with 10 bases between. Germline V gene sequence: CDR1 SEHNR, CDR2 FQNEAQ (reference sequence). The CDR3: CASSLMTGKETQYF. In DNA form, the CDR3 reads TGTGCCAGCAGCTTAATGACGGGGAAAGAGACCCAGTACTTC.

The sample holds a few counts of this clonotype. The V gene is TRBV15, the J gene TRBJ2-3, with TRBD2 as a possible D gene (6 bases). The V and J ends lost 0 bases and 6 bases respectively, with 13 bases between them. The length of the CDR3 is 15 residues. Germline V gene lookup returns CDR1 LNHNV and CDR2 YYDKDF (reference sequence). The CDR3 sequence is CATSREGLLADTQYF. DNA for the CDR3: TGTGCCACCAGCAGAGAAGGGTTGCTAGCGGATACGCAGTATTTT.

This chain uses TRBV6-1 with TRBJ2-1; tentatively, D is TRBD2 (5 bases). Germline loops: CDR1 MNHNS, CDR2 SASEGT. V was clipped by 10 bases and J by 10 bases, with 20 bases between them. The CDR3 sequence is 13 residues long. DNA of the CDR3: TGTGCCACTAGCATAACCAACCTCAACGAGCAGTTCTTC. Its protein is CATSITNLNEQFF.

This clonotype was observed a handful of times. The chain employs TRBV7-2 and TRBJ2-7, with a possible D match to TRBD1 (6 bases). Germline-derived CDR1 and CDR2 are SGHTA and FQGNSA. The V end lost 6 bases, the J end lost 2 bases, and 20 bases lay between the germline ends. The CDR3 length is 16 residues. The DNA of the CDR3 is TGTGCCAGCAGGGGGGTGAGTGGGGGCGGTACCTACGAGCAGTACTTC. This translates into CASRGVSGGGTYEQYF.

The CDR3, as DNA: TGTGCCACCAGCCTCGGACATTTGCAAGAGACCCAGTACTTC. It specifies CATSLGHLQETQYF. The genes are TRBV15 and TRBJ2-5; weak D call: TRBD1 (5 bases). V lost 5 bases and J 2 bases, leaving 12 bases between the germline ends. CDR3 size: 14 residues. CDR1 is LNHNV, CDR2 YYDKDF, per germline (reference sequence).

V is TRBV27 and J is TRBJ2-7; no reliable D call. V was pared by 6 bases and J by 4 bases, with 10 bases between. This CDR3 comprises 12 residues. Germline values: CDR1 MNHEY, CDR2 SMNVEV (reference sequence). In DNA form, the CDR3 reads TGTGCCAGCAGGGGCTGGACGTACGAGCAGTACTTC. This translates into CASRGWTYEQYF.

This clonotype has a handful of counts. This chain connects TRBV5-1 to TRBJ1-2; D is unresolved. Germline V gene data show CDR1 as SGHRS and CDR2 as YFSETQ. This CDR3 is 16 amino acids long. Trimming pared 4 bases from V and 0 bases from J, leaving 16 bases between. For the CDR3, the DNA is TGCGCCAGCAGCACCCTGGTCGGTACAGCTAACTATGGCTACACCTTC. It translates to CASSTLVGTANYGYTF.

To note about this clonotype: At one boundary the junction diverges from the germline segment, which might be a read error. The chain uses TRBV4-1 and TRBJ2-3; D assignment may be TRBD1 or TRBD2 (6 bases each). The V gene's germline CDR1 is MGHRA and CDR2 YSYEKL. This CDR3 spans 16 amino acids. This CDR3 is CASSHPAGGGTDAQYF. Here the CDR3 DNA reads TGCGCCAGCAGCCACCCAGCCGGGGGCGGCACAGATGCGCAGTATTTT.

The J gene is TRBJ1-6, the V gene TRBV20-1; possibly TRBD1 for D (6 bases). The CDR3 has 15 amino acids. Germline V gives CDR1 DFQATT, CDR2 SNEGSKA (reference sequence). The germline V and J ends were trimmed by 4 bases and 2 bases, with 12 bases remaining between them. The CDR3 region has the DNA TGCAGTGCTACCGACAGGAGGGCCTATAATTCACCCCTCCACTTT. Amino acid sequence: CSATDRRAYNSPLHF.

This clonotype was seen a handful of times. The CDR3 protein is CASSLEVGRLSPQHF. CDR3 nucleotide sequence: TGTGCCAGCAGCTTAGAAGTGGGTCGATTATCGCCCCAGCATTTT. The rearrangement joins TRBV7-2 to TRBJ1-5; D is unclear. The length of the CDR3 is 15 residues. CDR1 and CDR2 from the germline V gene are SGHTA and FQGNSA. Trimming stripped 1 base from V and 9 bases from J, with 16 bases between.

The gene calls are TRBV29-1 and TRBJ2-1; 7 positions agree with TRBD2. Germline V CDR1 and CDR2: SQVTM, ANQGSEA. With V trimmed by 2 bases and J by 9 bases, 10 bases remained unmatched. The CDR3 spans 14 residues. The CDR3 region has the DNA TGCAGCGTTGAAAGGATAGCGGGTACGGGTGAGCAGTTCTTC. It codes for CSVERIAGTGEQFF.

This clonotype was observed a handful of times. The chain has TRBV6-2 or TRBV6-3 and TRBJ2-1; D is possibly TRBD2 (7 bases). Between the trimmed V and J ends, which lost 0 bases and 6 bases, there was a span of 12 bases. Looked up from germline, CDR1 is MNHEY and CDR2 is SVGEGT. This CDR3 contains 15 residues. The CDR3 reads CASSYSGGAGNEQFF. CDR3 DNA: TGTGCCAGCAGTTACTCGGGGGGGGCTGGCAATGAGCAGTTCTTC.

The chain recombines TRBV16 with TRBJ1-5; no clear D gene. Germline-derived CDR1 and CDR2 are KGHSY and FQNENV. This CDR3 comprises 14 residues. V lost 2 bases and J 5 bases, leaving 10 bases between the germline ends. The DNA for the CDR3 is TGTGCCAGCAGCCAACGCAGAACCGATCAGCCCCAGCATTTT. Residues: CASSQRRTDQPQHF.

The chain carries TRBV5-1 and TRBJ2-7; D may be TRBD2 (7 bases). Trimming removed 2 bases at V and 7 bases at J, with 22 bases between. The CDR3 runs 16 residues. Germline values: CDR1 SGHRS, CDR2 YFSETQ. CDR3 residues: CASSFGRGAGHNEQYF. The CDR3 DNA follows: TGCGCCAGCAGCTTTGGGAGGGGGGCTGGGCACAATGAGCAGTACTTC.

The chain recombines TRBV27 with TRBJ2-7; possible D gene TRBD1, 6 bases. The end of the DNA is better explained by TRBJ2-4, so the J call may be wrong. Per germline, CDR1 MNHEY and CDR2 SMNVEV (reference sequence). The CDR3 covers 16 residues. Written as DNA, the CDR3 is TGTGCCAGCAGTCCCTCCCGGACAGCTGGATTGCACATTCAGTACTTC. It codes for CASSPSRTAGLHIQYF.